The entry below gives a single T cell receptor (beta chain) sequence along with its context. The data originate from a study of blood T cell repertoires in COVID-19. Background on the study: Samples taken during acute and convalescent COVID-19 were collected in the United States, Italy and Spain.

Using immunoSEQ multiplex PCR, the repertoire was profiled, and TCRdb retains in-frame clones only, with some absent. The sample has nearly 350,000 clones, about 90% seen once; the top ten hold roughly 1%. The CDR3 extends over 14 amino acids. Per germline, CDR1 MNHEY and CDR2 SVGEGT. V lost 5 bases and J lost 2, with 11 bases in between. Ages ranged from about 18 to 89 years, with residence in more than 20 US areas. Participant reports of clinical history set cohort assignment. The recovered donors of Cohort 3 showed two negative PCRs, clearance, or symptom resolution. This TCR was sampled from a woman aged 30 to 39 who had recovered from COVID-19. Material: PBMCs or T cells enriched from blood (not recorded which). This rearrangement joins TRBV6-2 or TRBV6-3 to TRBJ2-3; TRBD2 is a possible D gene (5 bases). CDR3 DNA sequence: TGTGCCAGCAGTCGAGGGTTAGCCACAGATACGCAGTATTTT. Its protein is CASSRGLATDTQYF.